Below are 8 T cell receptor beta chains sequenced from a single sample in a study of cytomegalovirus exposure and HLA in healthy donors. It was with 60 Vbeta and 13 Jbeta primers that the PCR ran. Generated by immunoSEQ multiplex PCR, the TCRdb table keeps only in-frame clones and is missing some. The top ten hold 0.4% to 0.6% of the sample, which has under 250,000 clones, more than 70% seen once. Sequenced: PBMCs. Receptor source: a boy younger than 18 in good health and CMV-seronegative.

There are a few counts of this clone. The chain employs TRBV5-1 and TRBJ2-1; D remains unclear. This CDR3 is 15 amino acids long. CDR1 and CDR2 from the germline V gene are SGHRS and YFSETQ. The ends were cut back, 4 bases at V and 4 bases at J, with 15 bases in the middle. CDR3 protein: CASSPRSPEYNEQFF. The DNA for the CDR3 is TGCGCCAGCAGCCCCCGAAGTCCCGAGTACAATGAGCAGTTCTTC.

CDR3 coding DNA: TGCGCCAGCAGTCAGGATAGCGGGGGTGGCGAGCAGTACTTC. It specifies CASSQDSGGGEQYF. The chain has TRBV5-1 and TRBJ2-7, with TRBD2 matching over 9 bases. CDR3 length: 14 amino acids. CDR1 is SGHRS, CDR2 YFSETQ, per germline. Trimming at V came to 5 bases and at J to 6 bases, leaving 9 bases not matched to a gene.

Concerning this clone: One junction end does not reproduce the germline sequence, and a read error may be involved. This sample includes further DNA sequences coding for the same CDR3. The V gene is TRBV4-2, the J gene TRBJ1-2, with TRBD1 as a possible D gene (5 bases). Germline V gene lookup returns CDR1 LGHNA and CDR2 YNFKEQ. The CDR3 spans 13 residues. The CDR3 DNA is TGTGCTAGCAGCCAAGATTGGGGGGACGGCTACACCTTC. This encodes CASSQDWGDGYTF.

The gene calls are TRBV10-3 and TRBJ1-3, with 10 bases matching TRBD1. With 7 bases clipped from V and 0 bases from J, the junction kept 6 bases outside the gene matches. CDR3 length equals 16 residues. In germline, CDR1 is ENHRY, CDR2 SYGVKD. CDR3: CAITRDRGLSGNTIYF. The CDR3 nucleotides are TGTGCCATCACCCGGGACAGGGGCCTCTCTGGAAACACCATATATTTT.

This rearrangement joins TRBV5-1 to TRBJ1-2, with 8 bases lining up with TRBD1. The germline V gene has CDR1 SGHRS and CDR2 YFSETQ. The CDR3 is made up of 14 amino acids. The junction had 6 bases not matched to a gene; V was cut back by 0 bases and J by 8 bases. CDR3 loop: CASSLEDRVDGYTF. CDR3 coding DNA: TGCGCCAGCAGCTTGGAGGACAGGGTAGACGGCTACACCTTC.

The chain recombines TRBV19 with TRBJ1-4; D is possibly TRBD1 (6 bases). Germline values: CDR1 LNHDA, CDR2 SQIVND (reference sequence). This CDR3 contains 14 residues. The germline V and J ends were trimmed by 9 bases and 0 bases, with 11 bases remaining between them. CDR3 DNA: TGTGCCAGCAGCAGGGGCCCAACTAATGAAAAACTGTTTTTT. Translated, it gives CASSRGPTNEKLFF.

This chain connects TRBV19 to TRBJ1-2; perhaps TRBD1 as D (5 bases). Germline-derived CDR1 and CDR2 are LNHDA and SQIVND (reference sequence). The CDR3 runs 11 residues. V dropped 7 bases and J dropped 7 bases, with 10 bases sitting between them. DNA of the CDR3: TGTGCCAGTACAGCGGGGCCTGGCTACACCTTC. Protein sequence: CASTAGPGYTF.

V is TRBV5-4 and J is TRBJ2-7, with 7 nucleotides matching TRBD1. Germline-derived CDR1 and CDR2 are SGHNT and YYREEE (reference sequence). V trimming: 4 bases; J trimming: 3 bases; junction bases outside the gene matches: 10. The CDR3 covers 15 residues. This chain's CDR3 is CASSPRTGSLYEQYF. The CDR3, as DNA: TGTGCCAGCAGCCCGCGGACAGGTTCCCTCTACGAGCAGTACTTC.